A selection of T cell receptor beta chains follows, all from one sample in a study of shared clonotypes between healthy human individuals. Profiled with immunoSEQ multiplex PCR; TCRdb holds only in-frame clones, not every one. The sample has 2 million to 2.5 million clones, under 97% seen once. Sequences were obtained from naive CD4+ T cells sorted from blood. These receptors were taken from a man between 18 and 35 years old in good health. CDR3s include the opening cysteine and the closing phenylalanine or tryptophan. The D gene is left open where the match is weak.

d_gene	v_gene	j_gene	CDR3nt	CDR3aa
.	TRBV2	TRBJ2-7	TGTGCCAGCAGTGCCATTGGACAGACATACGAGCAGTACTTC	CASSAIGQTYEQYF
TRBD1	TRBV6-5	TRBJ1-2	TGTGCCAGCAATCGACAGGGCACCTATGGCTACACCTTC	CASNRQGTYGYTF
.	TRBV7-2	TRBJ1-6	TGTGCCAGCAGCTTAGGGCAGCACTATAATTCACCCCTCCACTTT	CASSLGQHYNSPLHF
TRBD2	TRBV5-4	TRBJ2-5	TGTGCCAGCAGCTTGGTGGGGTCTAGCGGGAGGGCCGGAGAGACCCAGTACTTC	CASSLVGSSGRAGETQYF
.	TRBV5-4	TRBJ1-1	TGTGCCAGCAGCTCGCAGGGATCGAACACTGAAGCTTTCTTT	CASSSQGSNTEAFF
TRBD2	TRBV5-4	TRBJ2-1	TGTGCCAGCAGCTTTGACGCGGGGGAATACAATGAGCAGTTCTTC	CASSFDAGEYNEQFF
.	TRBV18	TRBJ1-2	TGTGCCAGCTCACCCGCGGACACCAGCTTCTATGGCTACACCTTC	CASSPADTSFYGYTF
.	TRBV30	TRBJ1-6	TGTGCCTGGAGTCGTTCGGCAGCACCCCTCCACTTT	CAWSRSAAPLHF
.	TRBV21-1	TRBJ1-6	TGTGCCAGCAGCCTGGCCGGGGAATCACCCCTCCACTTT	CASSLAGESPLHF
TRBD2	TRBV10-3	TRBJ2-2	TGTGCCTCCTCCCCCGGACTAGCGGGAGGGGGTAGGGAGCTGTTTTTT	CASSPGLAGGGRELFF
.	TRBV5-6	TRBJ2-5	TGTGCCAGCAGCTTGGCTGGACCAAAATCAGAGACCCAGTACTTC	CASSLAGPKSETQYF
TRBD1	TRBV6-5	TRBJ2-7	TGTGCCAGCAGCGGGACAGGGTTTTACGAGCAGTACTTC	CASSGTGFYEQYF
TRBD1	TRBV10-3	TRBJ2-2	TGTGCCATCAGCGTACAGGGGGAGACCGGGGAGCTGTTTTTT	CAISVQGETGELFF
.	TRBV30	TRBJ1-1	TGTGCCTGGCGGGGGGTAGGGAACACTGAAGCTTTCTTT	CAWRGVGNTEAFF
.	TRBV29-1	TRBJ1-3	TGCAGCGTCGTAAAAGGAAACACCATATATTTT	CSVVKGNTIYF
.	TRBV2	TRBJ1-2	TGTGCCAGCAGTGCTTGGAGTAACTATGGCTACACCTTC	CASSAWSNYGYTF
.	TRBV7-8	TRBJ1-3	TGTGCCAGCCATAAGGGCCCCTTGTCCTCTGGAAACACCATATATTTT	CASHKGPLSSGNTIYF